This TCR beta chain was documented in a study of blood T cell repertoires in COVID-19. Study as a whole: T cells, B-cell-depleted T cells, or PBMCs supplied cDNA or gDNA.

Germline CDR1 SGDLS, CDR2 YYNGEE. The CDR3 consists of 15 residues. J lost 5 bases, V lost 2 bases, and 4 bases had no gene match. Authors' methods: Reference gene primer amplification gave estimated nucleated cell counts. Measured with immunoSEQ multiplex PCR; TCRdb has only the in-frame clones, and not every one. V and J calls and clone size are those listed in that table; D and trimming were worked out from the DNA. This table has around 77,000 clones, roughly nine tenths appearing once. This sequence was found in an elderly woman with active or convalescent COVID-19. Sequencing input: peripheral blood. The chain joins TRBV9 to TRBJ1-2; 12 bases align to TRBD1. CDR3 region: CASSVGTGGIYGYTF. DNA of the CDR3: TGTGCCAGCAGCGTTGGGACAGGGGGCATATATGGCTACACCTTC.